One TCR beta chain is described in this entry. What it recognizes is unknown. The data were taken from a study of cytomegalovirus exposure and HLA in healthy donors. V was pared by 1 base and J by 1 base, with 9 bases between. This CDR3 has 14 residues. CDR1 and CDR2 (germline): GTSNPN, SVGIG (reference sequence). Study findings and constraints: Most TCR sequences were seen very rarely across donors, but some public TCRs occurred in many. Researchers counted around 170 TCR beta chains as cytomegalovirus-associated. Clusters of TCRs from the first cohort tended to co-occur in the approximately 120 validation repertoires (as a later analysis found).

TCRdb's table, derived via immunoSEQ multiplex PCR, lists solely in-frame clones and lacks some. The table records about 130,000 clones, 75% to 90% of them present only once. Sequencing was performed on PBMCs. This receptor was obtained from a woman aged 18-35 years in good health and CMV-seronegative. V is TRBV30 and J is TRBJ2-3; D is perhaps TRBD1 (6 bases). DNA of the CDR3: TGTGCCTGGAGTGGGGCAGGGGGCACAGATACGCAGTATTTT. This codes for CAWSGAGGTDTQYF. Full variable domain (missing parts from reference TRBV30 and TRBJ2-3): SQTIHQWPATLVQPVGSPLSLECTVEGTSNPNLYWYRQAAGRGLQLLFYSVGIGQISSEVPQNLSASRPQDRQFILSSKKLLLSDSGFYLCAWSGAGGTDTQYFGPGTRLTVL.